The 27 T cell receptor beta chains listed next were all sequenced from one sample in a study of cytomegalovirus exposure and HLA in healthy donors. Vbeta (60) and Jbeta (13) primers were used in the PCR. Here immunoSEQ multiplex PCR was the method, and the copy in TCRdb shows in-frame clones only, minus some. The sample holds 200,000 or so clones, 84% seen once. Material for sequencing was PBMCs. The receptor source for this set is a boy younger than 18 in good health and CMV-seronegative.

CDR3 in amino acids: CAWSVGQGSGNTIYF. CDR3 in DNA: TGTGCCTGGAGTGTGGGACAGGGCTCTGGAAACACCATATATTTT. The chain couples TRBV30 to TRBJ1-3; 9 bases are shared with TRBD1. The V gene's germline CDR1 is GTSNPN and CDR2 SVGIG (reference sequence). The CDR3 runs to 15 residues. Trimming took 0 bases from V and 0 from J; bases not matched to a gene: 0.

The sample holds one count of this clone. DNA for the CDR3: TGTGCCAGCAGCCCCAACTCTGGAAACACCATATATTTT. Amino acid sequence: CASSPNSGNTIYF. J is TRBJ1-3 and V is TRBV6-6, with D unresolved. The ends were cut back, 6 bases at V and 0 bases at J, with 6 bases in the middle. The CDR3 has 13 residues. Per the germline V gene, CDR1 is MNHNY and CDR2 is SVGAGI (reference sequence).

The J gene is TRBJ1-5, the V gene TRBV10-2, with D possibly TRBD1 on 6 matching bases. CDR3 length equals 15 residues. Germline loops: CDR1 WSHSY, CDR2 SAAADI. Trimming removed 5 bases from V and 0 bases from J, with 11 bases in between. The CDR3 region has the DNA TGCGCCAGCAGTCAGGGGCGGTATAGCAATCAGCCCCAGCATTTT. It encodes CASSQGRYSNQPQHF.

The chain combines TRBV5-1 with TRBJ2-1; 12 bases are a match to TRBD2. Germline trimming cut 1 base from V and 1 base from J; bases unmatched to any gene: 15. The CDR3 totals 21 residues. CDR1 SGHRS and CDR2 YFSETQ come from the germline V gene. The CDR3 here is CASSLLQVLAGGPRSYNEQFF. In DNA, the CDR3 is TGCGCCAGCAGCTTGTTGCAAGTTCTAGCGGGAGGGCCCAGGTCCTACAATGAGCAGTTCTTC. Full variable domain (missing parts from reference TRBV5-1 and TRBJ2-1): KAGVTQTPRYLIKTRGQQVTLSCSPISGHRSVSWYQQTPGQGLQFLFEYFSETQRNKGNFPGRFSGRQFSNSRSEMNVSTLELGDSALYLCASSLLQVLAGGPRSYNEQFFGPGTRLTVL.

V usage is TRBV9 and J usage is TRBJ2-2, with 9 bases that match TRBD1. Unmatched junction bases numbered 3, after V lost 0 bases and J lost 6 bases. Germline V gives CDR1 SGDLS, CDR2 YYNGEE. The CDR3 is 15 amino acids. This CDR3 is CASSVEGQGPGELFF. The CDR3 nucleotides are TGTGCCAGCAGCGTAGAGGGACAGGGACCCGGGGAGCTGTTTTTT. Supplemented by reference TRBV9 and TRBJ2-2, the full variable domain reads DSGVTQTPKHLITATGQRVTLRCSPRSGDLSVYWYQQSLDQGLQFLIQYYNGEERAKGNILERFSAQQFPDLHSELNLSSLELGDSALYFCASSVEGQGPGELFFGEGSRLTVL.

The chain couples TRBV2 to TRBJ1-5; TRBD1 is a possible D gene (5 bases). Trimming shortened V by 4 bases and J by 0 bases, and 13 bases separated the two germline ends. CDR1 SNHLY and CDR2 FYNNEI come from the germline V gene. The CDR3 runs to 16 residues. The CDR3 nucleotides are TGTGCCAGCAGTGGTCAAGGGGCCTATAGCAATCAGCCCCAGCATTTT. Protein sequence: CASSGQGAYSNQPQHF.

The V gene is TRBV6-5, the J gene TRBJ2-5; no firm D call. V lost 2 bases, J lost 4 bases, and 2 bases lay in between. From germline, CDR1 is MNHEY and CDR2 SVGAGI. The CDR3 is made up of 11 amino acids. The CDR3 sequence is CASSYRETQYF. The CDR3 DNA reads TGTGCCAGCAGTTACCGAGAGACCCAGTACTTC.

The chain combines TRBV6-1 with TRBJ2-5, with D possibly TRBD2 on 5 matching bases. V lost 4 bases, J lost 5 bases, and 11 bases lay in between. This CDR3 region has 13 residues. CDR1 MNHNS and CDR2 SASEGT come from the germline V gene. As DNA, the CDR3 is TGTGCCAGCAGTGTTCGTCTAGCCGAGACCCAGTACTTC. Translated: CASSVRLAETQYF.

The gene calls are TRBV9 and TRBJ2-7; 10 bases are shared with TRBD1. Trimming removed 3 bases from V and 5 bases from J; junction bases left unmatched: 2. CDR3 length: 13 amino acids. CDR1 and CDR2 from the germline V gene are SGDLS and YYNGEE. The CDR3 spells CASSAGQGDEQYF. The CDR3 DNA sequence: TGTGCCAGCAGCGCCGGACAGGGGGACGAGCAGTACTTC. The full variable domain, in which reference TRBV9 and TRBJ2-7 provide the parts outside the CDR3, is DSGVTQTPKHLITATGQRVTLRCSPRSGDLSVYWYQQSLDQGLQFLIQYYNGEERAKGNILERFSAQQFPDLHSELNLSSLELGDSALYFCASSAGQGDEQYFGPGTRLTVT.

The V gene is TRBV19, the J gene TRBJ2-4, with a weak D call TRBD1 (5 bases). The ends were cut back, 6 bases at V and 5 bases at J, with 8 bases in the middle. The CDR3 runs to 12 residues. CDR1 and CDR2 from the germline V gene are LNHDA and SQIVND (reference sequence). CDR3 sequence: CASRTAENIQYF. As DNA, the CDR3 is TGTGCCAGTAGGACAGCTGAAAACATTCAGTACTTC.

The chain employs TRBV29-1 and TRBJ2-7; D unclear. V lost 5 bases and J 1 base, leaving 21 bases between the germline ends. This CDR3 is built from 16 residues. Germline values: CDR1 SQVTM, CDR2 ANQGSEA. The CDR3 protein is CSVPCQKIARSYEQYF. The CDR3, as DNA: TGCAGCGTTCCGTGCCAGAAAATAGCTCGGTCCTACGAGCAGTACTTC.

This chain links TRBV2 with TRBJ1-5; 7 nucleotides agree with TRBD1. This CDR3 is built from 16 residues. The ends lost 1 base at V and 2 bases at J; junction bases unmatched: 5. Germline V gene sequence: CDR1 SNHLY, CDR2 FYNNEI. The CDR3 sequence is CASSEDRGGGNQPQHF. DNA of the CDR3: TGTGCCAGCAGTGAAGACAGGGGTGGCGGCAATCAGCCCCAGCATTTT.

The chain combines TRBV27 with TRBJ2-2; the match to TRBD1 covers 9 bases. This CDR3 contains 17 residues. V lost 1 base, J lost 6 bases, and 9 bases stayed unmatched. The germline CDR1 and CDR2 sequences are MNHEY and SMNVEV (reference sequence). CDR3 DNA sequence: TGTGCCAGCAGTTTATTGGCCGGGGGACAGGGAGCCGGGGAGCTGTTTTTT. As protein: CASSLLAGGQGAGELFF.

The chain recombines TRBV30 with TRBJ1-1; D perhaps matches TRBD1 (6 bases). Trimming shortened V by 2 bases and J by 3 bases, and 13 bases separated the two germline ends. In germline, CDR1 is GTSNPN, CDR2 SVGIG (reference sequence). This CDR3 is built from 14 residues. CDR3 nucleotides: TGTGCCTGGAGTCCGCCCTACAGGGACACTGAAGCTTTCTTT. It encodes CAWSPPYRDTEAFF.

This sequence joins TRBV30 and TRBJ2-7; a weak D match, TRBD2 (6 bases). This CDR3 contains 13 residues. In germline, CDR1 is GTSNPN, CDR2 SVGIG (reference sequence). V lost 8 bases and J 0 bases, leaving 14 bases between the germline ends. The DNA for the CDR3 is TGTGCCGGTCGGACCGGGAGCTCCTACGAGCAGTACTTC. Amino acid sequence: CAGRTGSSYEQYF.

V is TRBV7-9 and J is TRBJ2-3, with 9 bases fitting TRBD2. CDR1 and CDR2 (germline): SEHNR, FQNEAQ (reference sequence). The CDR3 runs 14 residues. V lost 8 bases, J lost 2 bases, and 5 bases stayed unmatched. The CDR3 protein is CASGLAGPTDTQYF. The CDR3, as DNA: TGTGCCAGCGGTCTAGCGGGGCCCACAGATACGCAGTATTTT.

This chain uses TRBV4-2 with TRBJ2-1, with a tentative D call TRBD1 (5 bases). CDR1 is LGHNA and CDR2 is YNFKEQ in the germline V gene. The CDR3 totals 16 residues. V lost 0 bases and J lost 7, with 16 bases in between. This chain's CDR3 is CASSQELGLKGNEQFF. In nucleotides, the CDR3 is TGTGCCAGCAGCCAAGAGCTGGGCTTAAAGGGGAATGAGCAGTTCTTC.

The chain couples TRBV29-1 to TRBJ1-2; D not certain. The CDR3 is made up of 12 amino acids. Germline-derived CDR1 and CDR2 are SQVTM and ANQGSEA. V gave up 1 base and J gave up 4 bases, with 7 bases separating them. The CDR3 loop is CSVEASSYGYTF. The CDR3 DNA reads TGCAGCGTTGAAGCGAGTTCCTATGGCTACACCTTC.

The chain combines TRBV5-4 with TRBJ2-1; tentatively, D is TRBD2 (6 bases). CDR3 length: 15 amino acids. From germline, CDR1 is SGHNT and CDR2 YYREEE (reference sequence). With 4 bases removed from V and 8 bases from J, the gap between germline ends came to 19 bases. This CDR3 reads CASSQRDWLFHEQFF. The CDR3 region has the DNA TGTGCCAGCAGCCAGAGGGACTGGCTTTTCCATGAGCAGTTCTTC.

The chain joins TRBV5-1 to TRBJ2-7, with D possibly TRBD1 on 5 matching bases. This CDR3 contains 13 residues. V lost 5 bases to trimming and J lost 4 bases, with 13 bases between them. Looked up from germline, CDR1 is SGHRS and CDR2 is YFSETQ. In DNA form, the CDR3 reads TGCGCCAGCAGACGGACACCAGGATACGAGCAGTACTTC. Encoded protein: CASRRTPGYEQYF.

The V and J genes are TRBV2 and TRBJ2-7; possibly TRBD2 for D (6 bases). Trimming removed 6 bases from V and 3 bases from J, with 21 bases in between. In germline, CDR1 is SNHLY, CDR2 FYNNEI. The CDR3 contains 16 residues. The CDR3 sequence: CASRRTGAGTLYEQYF. CDR3 in DNA: TGTGCCAGCAGAAGGACGGGAGCGGGTACGCTCTACGAGCAGTACTTC.

This sequence joins TRBV6-1 and TRBJ2-1, with TRBD2 identical over 10 bases. V lost 2 bases and J lost 4; bases outside the gene matches: 8. The germline gives CDR1 MNHNS, CDR2 SASEGT. The CDR3 sequence is 17 residues long. The DNA for the CDR3 is TGTGCCAGCAGTGAACATCAGGTAGCGGGAGGTTACAATGAGCAGTTCTTC. Amino acid sequence: CASSEHQVAGGYNEQFF.

This sequence joins TRBV6-5 and TRBJ2-7, with 9 bases lining up with TRBD1. The CDR3 is made up of 14 amino acids. Germline loops: CDR1 MNHEY, CDR2 SVGAGI. With 5 bases clipped from V and 5 bases from J, the junction kept 7 bases outside the gene matches. This CDR3 reads CASSTTGGRDEQYF. The CDR3 DNA reads TGTGCCAGCAGTACGACAGGGGGAAGGGACGAGCAGTACTTC.

V gene TRBV14 combines with J gene TRBJ2-3; D possibly corresponds to TRBD2 (5 bases). Germline V gives CDR1 SGHDN, CDR2 FVKESK. V lost 0 bases to trimming and J lost 2 bases, with 9 bases between them. The CDR3 has 15 residues. CDR3 nucleotides: TGTGCCAGCAGCCAAGAATCGGGGAACACAGATACGCAGTATTTT. Protein: CASSQESGNTDTQYF.

This chain joins TRBV27 and TRBJ2-5, with 14 bases aligning to TRBD2. The length of the CDR3 is 15 residues. The trim removed 2 bases at V and 4 bases at J, leaving 0 bases unmatched. Looked up from germline, CDR1 is MNHEY and CDR2 is SMNVEV (reference sequence). The CDR3 nucleotides read TGTGCCAGCAGTTTAGGACTAGCGGGAGGAGAGACCCAGTACTTC. It encodes CASSLGLAGGETQYF.

The chain links TRBV28 to TRBJ2-4; possible D gene TRBD2, 5 bases. The CDR3 loop spans 14 amino acids. Trimming left V 5 bases short and J 3 bases short, with 11 bases between. CDR1 is MDHEN and CDR2 is SYDVKM in the germline V gene. CDR3 protein: CASSPSGLKNIQYF. The CDR3 DNA sequence: TGTGCCAGCAGTCCCTCAGGACTCAAAAACATTCAGTACTTC.

V gene TRBV2 combines with J gene TRBJ1-5; D is uncertain. V lost 2 bases to trimming and J lost 0 bases, with 14 bases between them. This CDR3 contains 17 residues. Germline CDR1 is SNHLY and CDR2 is FYNNEI. CDR3 sequence: CASSENRGRRSNQPQHF. The CDR3 DNA follows: TGTGCCAGCAGTGAAAATCGAGGGCGTCGTAGCAATCAGCCCCAGCATTTT.